This TCR beta chain emerged from a study of T cell repertoires in cytomegalovirus infection. The CDR3 covers 14 residues. V dropped 4 bases and J dropped 3 bases, with 9 bases sitting between them. Germline assignment: CDR1 LGHDT and CDR2 YNNKEL (reference sequence). TCRdb reprocessed the reads via MiXCR and lists one record per CDR3 protein. This table holds roughly 500,000 distinct CDR3 sequences, around 35% found once. The table lists this clonotype with many counts. Its antigen is still unknown. V usage is TRBV3-1 and J usage is TRBJ2-2; possibly TRBD2 for D (6 bases). The sample in question was cultured PBMCs, obtained from culture after CMV antigen stimulation. This clonotype originated in a human donor in good health (CMV status not recorded). Some clones in this sample may be carry-over from other donors' samples. Here the CDR3 DNA reads TGTGCCAGCAGCCCACGACTAGACACCGGGGAGCTGTTTTTT. Amino acid sequence: CASSPRLDTGELFF.